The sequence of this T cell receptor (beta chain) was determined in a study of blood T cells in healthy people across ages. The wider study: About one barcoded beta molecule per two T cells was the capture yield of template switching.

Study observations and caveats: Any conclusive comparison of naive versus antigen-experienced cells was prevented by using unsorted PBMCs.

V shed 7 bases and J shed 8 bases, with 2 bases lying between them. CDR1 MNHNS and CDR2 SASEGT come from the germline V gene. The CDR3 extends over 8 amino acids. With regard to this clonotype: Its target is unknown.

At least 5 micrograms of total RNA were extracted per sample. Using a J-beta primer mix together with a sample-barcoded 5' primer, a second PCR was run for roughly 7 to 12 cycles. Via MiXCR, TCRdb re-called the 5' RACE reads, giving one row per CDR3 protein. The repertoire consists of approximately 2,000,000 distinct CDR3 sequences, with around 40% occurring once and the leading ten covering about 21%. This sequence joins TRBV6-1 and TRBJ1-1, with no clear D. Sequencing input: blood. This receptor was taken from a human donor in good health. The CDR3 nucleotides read TGTGCCAGCATGGAAGCTTTCTTT. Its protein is CASMEAFF.